This T cell receptor beta chain was recorded in a study of blood T cell repertoires in COVID-19. At the level of the study: T cells, B-cell-depleted T cells, or PBMCs provided the cDNA or gDNA that served as material.

Assay: immunoSEQ multiplex PCR; the TCRdb copy retains only in-frame clones and omits some. The repertoire holds some 150,000 clones, with roughly 87% as singletons. This clone was counted a few times. The trim removed 4 bases at V and 5 bases at J, leaving 7 bases unmatched. Germline V lookup: CDR1 KGHDR, CDR2 SFDVKD. The CDR3 is 15 amino acids. This chain uses TRBV24-1 with TRBJ2-1; TRBD1 aligns across 7 bases. Input material: PBMCs or T cells enriched from blood (not recorded which). The receptor's source is a human donor with acute COVID-19. The donor label of this sample is uncertain. The CDR3: CATSDPGTDHNEQFF. CDR3 bases: TGTGCCACCAGTGACCCCGGGACAGATCACAATGAGCAGTTCTTC.